This T cell receptor (beta chain) appears in the sequencing data of a study of vaccination effects on CD4 cells after COVID-19. Across the study: The cohort was immunized with two doses of either the BNT162b2 or mRNA-1273 vaccine. Study results and limitations: Both infection-induced and vaccine-induced clones contracted markedly at late post-vaccination timepoints.

Some clones are missing from TCRdb's copy, which holds only in-frame ones; the method was immunoSEQ multiplex PCR. Found here are over 55,000 clones, roughly 79% of them singletons; the top ten hold over 2%. ViraFEST used viral peptide pools to expand antigen-specific CD4+ T cells before sequencing. CD4+ T cell isolation took place after more than eight days of culture. Cultures received IL-2 medium that replaced half the medium on days 3 and 7. Looked up from germline, CDR1 is PRHDT and CDR2 is FYEKMQ (reference sequence). The V and J ends lost 3 bases and 8 bases respectively, with 7 bases between them. The CDR3 spans 12 residues. In the case of this clone: The antigen is not known.

The gene calls are TRBV13 and TRBJ2-2, with no clear D. The specimen comprised CD4+ T cells from PBMCs cultured with HCoV-229E spike peptides, sampled before COVID-19 vaccination. This TCR came from a human donor who received a COVID-19 vaccine. The CDR3, as DNA: TGTGCCAGCAGCTTTTCTTTGGGGGAGCTGTTTTTT. This sequence encodes CASSFSLGELFF.